The present T cell receptor (beta chain) was sequenced within a study of blood T cell repertoires in COVID-19. Study overall: Both acute and convalescent COVID-19 samples were obtained from the United States, Italy and Spain. The cDNA or gDNA used as material had been derived from T cells, B-cell-depleted T cells, or PBMCs.

As handled by the study authors: Amplifying reference gene primers gave estimates of nucleated cell counts. The protocol was immunoSEQ multiplex PCR, while the TCRdb copy is restricted to in-frame clones and leaves out a portion. V and J calls plus clone size are reproduced from that table; the DNA served to infer D and trimming. The sample contains approximately 51,000 clones, around 87% of which appear only once. Trimming stripped 0 bases from V and 14 bases from J, with 11 bases between. This CDR3 contains 12 residues. CDR1 and CDR2 (germline): LNHNV, YYDKDF (reference sequence). The TCR comes from a man between 45 and 60 years old with active COVID-19. The rearrangement joins TRBV15 to TRBJ2-1; D gene unclear. The specimen was peripheral blood. The DNA for the CDR3 is TGTGCCACCAGCAGAGATAGCTACCGAAAGTTCTTC. Its translation: CATSRDSYRKFF.